This TCR beta chain was sequenced for a study of T cells in Graves' hyperthyroidism and ophthalmopathy. This clonotype was observed at least ten times. Germline V lookup: CDR1 MDHEN, CDR2 SYDVKM. V was clipped by 6 bases and J by 2 bases; unmatched bases: 11. The CDR3 has 16 residues. Regions amplified from RNA transcripts were the TCR beta CDR3 regions. TCR CDR3 underwent first-round RT-PCR with the HTBI primer set. TCRdb recomputed calls from the multiplex PCR reads with MiXCR, one row per CDR3 protein. The table shows about 400,000 distinct CDR3 sequences, with roughly 13% occurring only once. The V call is TRBV28, the J call TRBJ1-2, with 8 nucleotides matching TRBD1. The sequencing sample was made of blood. This TCR derives from a woman aged 18-29 years with Graves' hyperthyroidism. In DNA form, the CDR3 reads TGTGCCAGCAGCAAGGACAGGGAGTACTCGAACTATGGCTACACCTTC. It codes for CASSKDREYSNYGYTF.